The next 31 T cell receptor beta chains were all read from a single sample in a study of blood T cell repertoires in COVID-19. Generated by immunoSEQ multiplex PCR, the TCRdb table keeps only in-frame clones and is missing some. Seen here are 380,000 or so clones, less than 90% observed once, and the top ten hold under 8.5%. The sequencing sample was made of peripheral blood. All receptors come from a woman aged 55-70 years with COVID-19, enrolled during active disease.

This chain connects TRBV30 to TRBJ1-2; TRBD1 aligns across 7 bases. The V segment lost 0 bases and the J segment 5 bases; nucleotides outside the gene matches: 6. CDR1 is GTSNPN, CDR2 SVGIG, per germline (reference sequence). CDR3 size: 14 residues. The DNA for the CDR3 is TGTGCCTGGAGTGTTCTCTCACAGGGGTATGGCTACACCTTC. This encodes CAWSVLSQGYGYTF. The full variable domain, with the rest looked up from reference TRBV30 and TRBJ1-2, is SQTIHQWPATLVQPVGSPLSLECTVEGTSNPNLYWYRQAAGRGLQLLFYSVGIGQISSEVPQNLSASRPQDRQFILSSKKLLLSDSGFYLCAWSVLSQGYGYTFGSGTRLTVV.

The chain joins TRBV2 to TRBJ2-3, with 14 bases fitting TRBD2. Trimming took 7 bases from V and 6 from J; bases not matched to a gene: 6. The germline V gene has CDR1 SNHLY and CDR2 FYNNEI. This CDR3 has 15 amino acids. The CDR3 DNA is TGTGCCAGCAAAGGACTAGCGGGGGGCGGGGATACGCAGTATTTT. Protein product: CASKGLAGGGDTQYF. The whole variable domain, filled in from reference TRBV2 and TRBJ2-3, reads EPEVTQTPSHQVTQMGQEVILRCVPISNHLYFYWYRQILGQKVEFLVSFYNNEISEKSEIFDDQFSVERPDGSNFTLKIRSTKLEDSAMYFCASKGLAGGGDTQYFGPGTRLTVL.

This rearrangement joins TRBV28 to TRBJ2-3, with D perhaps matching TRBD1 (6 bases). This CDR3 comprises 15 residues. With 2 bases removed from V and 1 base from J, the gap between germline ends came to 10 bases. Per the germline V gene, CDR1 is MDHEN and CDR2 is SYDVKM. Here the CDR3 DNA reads TGTGCCAGCAGTTTAAATGAGGGGGGCACAGATACGCAGTATTTT. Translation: CASSLNEGGTDTQYF.

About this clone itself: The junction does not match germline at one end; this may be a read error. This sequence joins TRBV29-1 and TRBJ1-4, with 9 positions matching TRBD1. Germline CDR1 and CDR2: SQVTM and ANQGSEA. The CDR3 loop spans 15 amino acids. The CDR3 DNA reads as TGCAGCGCTGAAGGCCACAGGGGGCAGGGGGAAAAACTGTTTTTT. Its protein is CSAEGHRGQGEKLFF. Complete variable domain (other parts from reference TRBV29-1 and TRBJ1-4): SAVISQKPSRDICQRGTSLTIQCQVDSQVTMMFWYRQQPGQSLTLIATANQGSEATYESGFVIDKFPISRPNLTFSTLTVSNMSPEDSSIYLCSAEGHRGQGEKLFFGSGTQLSVL.

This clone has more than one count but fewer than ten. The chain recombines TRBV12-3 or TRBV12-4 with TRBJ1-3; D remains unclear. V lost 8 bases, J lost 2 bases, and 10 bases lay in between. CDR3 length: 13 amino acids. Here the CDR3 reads CASPSNAGNTIYF. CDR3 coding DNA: TGTGCCAGCCCGAGCAACGCTGGAAACACCATATATTTT.

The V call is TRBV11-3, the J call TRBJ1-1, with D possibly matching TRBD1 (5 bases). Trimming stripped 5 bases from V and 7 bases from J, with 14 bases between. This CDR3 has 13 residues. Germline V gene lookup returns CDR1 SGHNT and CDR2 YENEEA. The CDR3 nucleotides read TGTGCCAGCAGCCCCGGGGGGGACCGTGAAGCTTTCTTT. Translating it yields CASSPGGDREAFF.

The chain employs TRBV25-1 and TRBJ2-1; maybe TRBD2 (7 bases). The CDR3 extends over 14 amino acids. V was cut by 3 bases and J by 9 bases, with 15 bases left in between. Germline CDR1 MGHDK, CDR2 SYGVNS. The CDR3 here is CASSDQTGGLEQFF. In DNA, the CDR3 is TGTGCCAGCAGTGACCAAACCGGGGGGCTTGAGCAGTTCTTC.

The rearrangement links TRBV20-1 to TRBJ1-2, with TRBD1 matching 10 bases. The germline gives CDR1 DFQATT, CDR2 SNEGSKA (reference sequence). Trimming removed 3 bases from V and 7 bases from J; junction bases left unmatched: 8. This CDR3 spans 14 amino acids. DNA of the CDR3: TGCAGTGCTAGTAGACAGGGGGCAAGTTCTGGCTACACCTTC. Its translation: CSASRQGASSGYTF.

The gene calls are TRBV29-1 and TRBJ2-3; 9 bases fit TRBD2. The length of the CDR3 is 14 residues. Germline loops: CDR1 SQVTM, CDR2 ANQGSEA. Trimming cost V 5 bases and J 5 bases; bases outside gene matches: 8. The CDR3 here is CSVSLSGGRDTQYF. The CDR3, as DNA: TGCAGCGTTAGCTTGAGCGGGGGGAGAGATACGCAGTATTTT.

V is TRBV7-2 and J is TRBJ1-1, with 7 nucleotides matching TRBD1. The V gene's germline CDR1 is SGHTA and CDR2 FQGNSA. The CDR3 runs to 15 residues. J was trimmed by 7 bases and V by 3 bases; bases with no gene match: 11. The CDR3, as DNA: TGTGCCAGCAGCTTCTCCGGGACAGCCAGGGGTGAAGCTTTCTTT. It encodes CASSFSGTARGEAFF.

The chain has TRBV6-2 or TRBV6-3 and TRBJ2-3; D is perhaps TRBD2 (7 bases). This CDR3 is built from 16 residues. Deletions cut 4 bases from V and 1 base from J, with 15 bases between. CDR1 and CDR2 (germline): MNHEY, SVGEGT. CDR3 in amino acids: CASSWGGALGTDTQYF. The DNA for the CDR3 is TGTGCCAGCAGTTGGGGGGGGGCCCTAGGCACAGATACGCAGTATTTT.

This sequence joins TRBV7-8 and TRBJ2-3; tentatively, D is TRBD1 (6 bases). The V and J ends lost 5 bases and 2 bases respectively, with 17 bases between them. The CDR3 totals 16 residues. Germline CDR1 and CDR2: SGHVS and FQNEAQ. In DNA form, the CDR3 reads TGTGCCAGCAGCCTTCGACAGGACCCATTCACAGATACGCAGTATTTT. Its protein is CASSLRQDPFTDTQYF.

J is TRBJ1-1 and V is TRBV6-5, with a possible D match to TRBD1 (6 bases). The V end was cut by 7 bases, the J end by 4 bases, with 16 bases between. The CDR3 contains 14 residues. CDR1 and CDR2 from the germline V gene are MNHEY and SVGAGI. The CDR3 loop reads CASTPTGTTTEAFF. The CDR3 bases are TGTGCCAGCACTCCTACAGGGACGACCACTGAAGCTTTCTTT.

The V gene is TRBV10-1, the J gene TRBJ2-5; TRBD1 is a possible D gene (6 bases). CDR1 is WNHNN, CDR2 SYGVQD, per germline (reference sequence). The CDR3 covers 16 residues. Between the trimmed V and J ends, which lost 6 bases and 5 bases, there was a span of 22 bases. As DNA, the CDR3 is TGCGCCAGCAGCGCACTTAGGACGAGAGGGGGTGAGACCCAGTACTTC. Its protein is CASSALRTRGGETQYF.

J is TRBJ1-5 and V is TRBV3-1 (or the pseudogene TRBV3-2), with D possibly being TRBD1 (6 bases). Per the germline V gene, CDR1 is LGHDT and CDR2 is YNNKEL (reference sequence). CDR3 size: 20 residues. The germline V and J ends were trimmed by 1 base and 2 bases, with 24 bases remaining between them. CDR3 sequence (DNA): TGTGCCAGCAGCCAAGGGGGCGAACAGGGCCTTCGGGTTGGCAATCAGCCCCAGCATTTT. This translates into CASSQGGEQGLRVGNQPQHF.

The CDR3 region is CASSVEYGGTSSYNEQFF. As DNA, the CDR3 is TGTGCCAGCAGCGTAGAATATGGCGGGACGAGCTCCTACAATGAGCAGTTCTTC. The genes are TRBV9 and TRBJ2-1, with a possible D match to TRBD2 (6 bases). The ends were cut back, 0 bases at V and 0 bases at J, with 16 bases in the middle. The CDR3 contains 18 residues. Germline CDR1 is SGDLS and CDR2 is YYNGEE.

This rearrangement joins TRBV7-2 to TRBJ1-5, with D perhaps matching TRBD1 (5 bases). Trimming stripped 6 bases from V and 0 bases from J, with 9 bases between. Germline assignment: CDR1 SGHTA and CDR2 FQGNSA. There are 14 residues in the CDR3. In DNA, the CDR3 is TGTGCCAGCAGAGACGGACATAGCAATCAGCCCCAGCATTTT. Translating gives CASRDGHSNQPQHF.

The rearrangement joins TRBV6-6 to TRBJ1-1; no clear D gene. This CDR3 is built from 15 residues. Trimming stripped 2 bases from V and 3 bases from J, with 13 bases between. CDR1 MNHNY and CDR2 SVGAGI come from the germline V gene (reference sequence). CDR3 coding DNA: TGTGCCAGCAGTTACAGAGGGAGCAAGGACACTGAAGCTTTCTTT. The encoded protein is CASSYRGSKDTEAFF.

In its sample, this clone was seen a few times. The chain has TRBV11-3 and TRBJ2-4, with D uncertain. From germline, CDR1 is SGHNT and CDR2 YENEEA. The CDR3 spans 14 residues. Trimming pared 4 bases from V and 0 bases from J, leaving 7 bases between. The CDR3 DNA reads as TGTGCCAGCAGCTCCCGACTAGCCAAAAACATTCAGTACTTC. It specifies CASSSRLAKNIQYF.

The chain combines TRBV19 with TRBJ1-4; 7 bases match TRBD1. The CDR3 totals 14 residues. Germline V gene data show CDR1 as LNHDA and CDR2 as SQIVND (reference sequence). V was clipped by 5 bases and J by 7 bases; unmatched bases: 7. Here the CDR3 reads CASSRGGPSEKLFF. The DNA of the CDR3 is TGTGCCAGTAGTCGAGGGGGCCCGAGTGAAAAACTGTTTTTT.

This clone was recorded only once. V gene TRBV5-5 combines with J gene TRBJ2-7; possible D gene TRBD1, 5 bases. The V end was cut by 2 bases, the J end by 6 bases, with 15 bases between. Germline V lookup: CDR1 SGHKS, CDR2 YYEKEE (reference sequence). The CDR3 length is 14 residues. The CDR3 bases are TGTGCCAGCAGCTTTTTGGGGCAGGGCGGCGAGCAGTACTTC. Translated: CASSFLGQGGEQYF.

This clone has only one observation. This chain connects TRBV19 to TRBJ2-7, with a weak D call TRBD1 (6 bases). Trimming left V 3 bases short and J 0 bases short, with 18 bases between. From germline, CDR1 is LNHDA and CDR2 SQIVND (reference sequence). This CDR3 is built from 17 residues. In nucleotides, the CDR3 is TGTGCCAGTAGTATTTCTCCACAGGGCTCCAGCTCCTACGAGCAGTACTTC. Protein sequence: CASSISPQGSSSYEQYF.

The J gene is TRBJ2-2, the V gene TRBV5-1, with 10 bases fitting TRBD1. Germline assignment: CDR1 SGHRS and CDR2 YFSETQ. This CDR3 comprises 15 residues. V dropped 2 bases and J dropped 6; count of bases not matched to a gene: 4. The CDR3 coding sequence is TGCGCCAGCAGCTTCGCCGGGACAGGGGCCGGGGAGCTGTTTTTT. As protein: CASSFAGTGAGELFF.

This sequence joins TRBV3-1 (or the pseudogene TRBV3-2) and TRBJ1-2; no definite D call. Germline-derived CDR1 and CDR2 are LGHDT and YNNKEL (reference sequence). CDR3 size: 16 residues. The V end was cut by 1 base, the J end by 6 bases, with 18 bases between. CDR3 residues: CASSQVPVREEDGYTF. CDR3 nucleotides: TGTGCCAGCAGCCAAGTCCCCGTAAGGGAGGAAGATGGCTACACCTTC.

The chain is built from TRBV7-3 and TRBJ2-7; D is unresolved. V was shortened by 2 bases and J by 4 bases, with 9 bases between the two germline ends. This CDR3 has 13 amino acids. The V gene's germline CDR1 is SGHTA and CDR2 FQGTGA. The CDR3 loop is CASSLGSGYEQYF. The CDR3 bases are TGTGCCAGCAGCTTAGGGTCGGGTTACGAGCAGTACTTC.

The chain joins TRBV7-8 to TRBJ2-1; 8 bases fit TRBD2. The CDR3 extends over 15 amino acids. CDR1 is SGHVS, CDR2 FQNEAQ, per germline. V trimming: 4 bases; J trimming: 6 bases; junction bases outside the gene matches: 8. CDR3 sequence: CASSSPGGAINEQFF. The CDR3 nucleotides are TGTGCCAGCAGCTCTCCCGGGGGGGCCATCAATGAGCAGTTCTTC. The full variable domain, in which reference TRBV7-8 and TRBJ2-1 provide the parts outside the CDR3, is GAGVSQSPRYKVAKRGQDVALRCDPISGHVSLFWYQQALGQGPEFLTYFQNEAQLDKSGLPSDRFFAERPEGSVSTLKIQRTQQEDSAVYLCASSSPGGAINEQFFGPGTRLTVL.

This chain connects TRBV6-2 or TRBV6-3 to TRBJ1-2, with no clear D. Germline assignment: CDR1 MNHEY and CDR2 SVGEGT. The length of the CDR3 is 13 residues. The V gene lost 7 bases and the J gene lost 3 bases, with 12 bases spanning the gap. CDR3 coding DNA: TGTGCCAGCACCCCCGGGAGGCACTATGGCTACACCTTC. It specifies CASTPGRHYGYTF.

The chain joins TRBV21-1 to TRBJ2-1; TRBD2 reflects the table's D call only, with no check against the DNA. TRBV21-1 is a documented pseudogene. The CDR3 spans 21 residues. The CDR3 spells CASSSDPGEGGVQEETIEQFF. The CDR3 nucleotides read TGTGCCAGCAGCTCGGATCCGGGTGAAGGGGGGGTCCAGGAGGAAACTATTGAGCAGTTCTTC.

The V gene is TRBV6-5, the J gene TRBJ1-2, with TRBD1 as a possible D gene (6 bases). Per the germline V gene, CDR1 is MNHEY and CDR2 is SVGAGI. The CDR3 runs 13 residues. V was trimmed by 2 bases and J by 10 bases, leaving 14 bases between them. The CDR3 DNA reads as TGTGCCAGCAGTTACGGGACACTAGGGACCTACACCTTC. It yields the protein CASSYGTLGTYTF.

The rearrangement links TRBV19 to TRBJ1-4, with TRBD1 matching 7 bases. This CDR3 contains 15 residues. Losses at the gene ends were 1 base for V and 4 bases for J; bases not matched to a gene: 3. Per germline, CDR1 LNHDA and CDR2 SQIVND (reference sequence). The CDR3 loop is CASSIATGVNEKLFF. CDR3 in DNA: TGTGCCAGTAGTATAGCAACAGGGGTTAATGAAAAACTGTTTTTT.

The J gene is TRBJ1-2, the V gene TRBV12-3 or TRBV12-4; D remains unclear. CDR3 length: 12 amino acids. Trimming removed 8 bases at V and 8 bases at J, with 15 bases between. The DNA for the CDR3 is TGTGCCAGCTCGCGGGAGATTGGGGGCTACACCTTC. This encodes CASSREIGGYTF.